This TCR beta chain appears in the sequencing data of a study of shared clonotypes between healthy human individuals. Study-wide results and limits: Donors were few, which limited the genetic and exposure-history diversity represented.

Each donor was a Caucasian adult residing in Nashville, Tennessee. Details on this clone: Its specificity is not known. At the DNA level, this CDR3 is encoded by other sequences in the same sample as well.

Under the authors' procedure: ImmunoSEQ gave junction-only sequences without quality scores, so filtering differed. This table comes from immunoSEQ multiplex PCR, and its TCRdb copy is limited to in-frame clones, with some not included. V, J and clone size reflect that table, while D and trimming were determined from the DNA. The sample shows roughly 2.2 million clones, just over 90% of them seen only once. The germline V and J ends were trimmed by 2 bases and 4 bases, with 5 bases remaining between them. The CDR3 is 13 amino acids. Germline V lookup: CDR1 SGHTA, CDR2 FQGTGA. Sample: naive CD4+ T cells from PBMCs. Subset given: CD45RA+ positively selected. The sequence was collected from a man younger than 30 in good health. Some clones in this sample may be carry-over from other donors' samples. V gene TRBV7-3 combines with J gene TRBJ2-2; D is unclear. The CDR3, as DNA: TGTGCCAGCAGCTTAGCAGGCACCGGGGAGCTGTTTTTT. It is translated as CASSLAGTGELFF.